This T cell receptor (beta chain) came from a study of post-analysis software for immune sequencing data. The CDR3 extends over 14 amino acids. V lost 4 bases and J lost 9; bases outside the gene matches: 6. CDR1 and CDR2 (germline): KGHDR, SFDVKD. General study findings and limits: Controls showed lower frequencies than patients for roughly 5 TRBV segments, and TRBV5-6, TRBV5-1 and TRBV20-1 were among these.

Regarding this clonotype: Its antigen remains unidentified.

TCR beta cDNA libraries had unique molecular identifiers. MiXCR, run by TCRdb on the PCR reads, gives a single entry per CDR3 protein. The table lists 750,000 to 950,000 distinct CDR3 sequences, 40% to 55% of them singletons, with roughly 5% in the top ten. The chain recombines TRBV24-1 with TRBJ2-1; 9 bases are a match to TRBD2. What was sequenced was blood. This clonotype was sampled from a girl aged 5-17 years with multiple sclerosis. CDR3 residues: CATSELTSGGEQFF. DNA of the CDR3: TGTGCCACCAGTGAGCTGACTAGCGGCGGTGAGCAGTTCTTC.